What follows is one T cell receptor (beta chain) and its context. These data belong to a study of control samples from healthy donors and cancer patients. This CDR3 comprises 15 residues. Per germline, CDR1 LGHDT and CDR2 YNNKEL (reference sequence). The V gene lost 3 bases and the J gene lost 0 bases, with 8 bases spanning the gap. Clones were sequenced by immunoSEQ multiplex PCR, and TCRdb holds only the in-frame ones, with some missing. This table has 90,000 to 150,000 clones, roughly 92% appearing once. The receptor was isolated from a woman under 30 in good health. Sequenced input: blood. This chain joins TRBV3-1 (or the pseudogene TRBV3-2) and TRBJ1-4; D is unresolved. The CDR3 protein is CASSHMKATNEKLFF. The DNA of the CDR3 is TGTGCCAGCAGCCATATGAAAGCAACTAATGAAAAACTGTTTTTT.